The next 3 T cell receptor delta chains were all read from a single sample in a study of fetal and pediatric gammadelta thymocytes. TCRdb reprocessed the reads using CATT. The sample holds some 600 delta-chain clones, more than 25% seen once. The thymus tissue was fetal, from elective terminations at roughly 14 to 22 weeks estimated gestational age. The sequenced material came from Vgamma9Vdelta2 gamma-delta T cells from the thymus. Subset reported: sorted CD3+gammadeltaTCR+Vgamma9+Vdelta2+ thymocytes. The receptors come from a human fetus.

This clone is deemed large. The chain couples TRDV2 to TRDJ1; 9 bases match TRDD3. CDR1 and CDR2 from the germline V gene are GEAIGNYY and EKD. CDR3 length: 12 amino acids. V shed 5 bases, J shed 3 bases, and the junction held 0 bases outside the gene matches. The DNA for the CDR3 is TGTGCCTGTGGGGGATACGCCGATAAACTCATCTTT. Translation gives CACGGYADKLIF.

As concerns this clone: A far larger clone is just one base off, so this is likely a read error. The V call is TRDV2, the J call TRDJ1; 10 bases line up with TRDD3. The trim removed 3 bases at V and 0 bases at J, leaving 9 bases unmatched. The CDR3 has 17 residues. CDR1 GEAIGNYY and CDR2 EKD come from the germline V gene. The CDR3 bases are TGTGCCTGTGACTCTGCCCCTACTGGGGGATACACCGATAAACTCATCTTT. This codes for CACDSAPTGGYTDKLIF.

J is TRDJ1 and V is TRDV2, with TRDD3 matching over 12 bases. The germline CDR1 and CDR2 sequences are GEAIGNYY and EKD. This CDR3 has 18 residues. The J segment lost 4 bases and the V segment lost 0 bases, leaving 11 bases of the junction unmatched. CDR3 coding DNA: TGTGCCTGTGACACCGTACTGGGGGATACCTGGGACAACGATAAACTCATCTTT. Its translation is CACDTVLGDTWDNDKLIF.